This TCR beta chain was recovered during a study of blood T cells in healthy people across ages. Healthy Russian Caucasian donors spanned ages 6 to 90 years. Isolation of PBMCs gave at least 6 million cells per sample. This clonotype was seen at least ten times. The antigen is not known. Alongside a J-beta primer mix, a sample-barcoded 5' primer served in a second PCR lasting roughly 7 to 11 cycles. One entry per CDR3 protein, called by TCRdb with MiXCR from the 5' RACE reads. The table includes some 710,000 distinct CDR3 sequences, around a fifth detected once. Losses at the gene ends were 0 bases for V and 3 bases for J; bases not matched to a gene: 2. Germline CDR1 SGHVS, CDR2 FNYEAQ. CDR3 size: 15 residues. Study-level results: A conclusive naive versus antigen-experienced comparison was prevented by the unsorted PBMCs.

The sequence was obtained from a man aged 65 to 85 in good health. The sequencing sample was made of blood. This rearrangement joins TRBV7-6 to TRBJ2-1; 7 bases line up with TRBD2. CDR3 sequence: CASSLAGTNYNEQFF. The CDR3 DNA is TGTGCCAGCAGCTTAGCGGGGACTAACTACAATGAGCAGTTCTTC.